This entry features one T cell receptor (beta chain) sequence. The entry originates in a study of blood T cell repertoires in COVID-19. About the research overall: Samples came from the United States, Italy and Spain, spanning acute and convalescent COVID-19.

Germline V gene sequence: CDR1 SNHLY, CDR2 FYNNEI. This CDR3 has 14 amino acids. The ends were cut back, 6 bases at V and 4 bases at J, with 15 bases in the middle. Sequenced by immunoSEQ multiplex PCR; TCRdb stores in-frame clones only, minus some. This sample has about 140,000 clones, with almost 85% found just once. The sample was peripheral blood. The sequence came from a man in his forties or fifties with acute or convalescent COVID-19. V and J are TRBV2 and TRBJ1-1; D remains unclear. The CDR3 loop is CASSPDRVGTEAFF. Written as DNA, the CDR3 is TGTGCCAGCAGCCCAGATCGGGTGGGCACTGAAGCTTTCTTT.